One and the same sample provided the 15 T cell receptor beta chains below, sequenced in a study of control samples from healthy donors and cancer patients. Generated by immunoSEQ multiplex PCR, the TCRdb table keeps only in-frame clones and is missing some. The repertoire has 95,000 to 150,000 clones, more than 85% of them found once; the top ten carry about 1.8%. The sequencing sample was made of blood. These receptors were obtained from a man between 18 and 29 years old in good health.

The chain links TRBV4-3 to TRBJ2-3, with no clear D. The V end lost 0 bases, the J end lost 0 bases, and 7 bases lay between the germline ends. Germline loops: CDR1 LGHNA, CDR2 YSLEER. This CDR3 contains 15 residues. This CDR3 is CASSQDRRSTDTQYF. Written as DNA, the CDR3 is TGCGCCAGCAGCCAAGATCGGCGGAGCACAGATACGCAGTATTTT.

This clone has just a few counts. This chain joins TRBV4-3 and TRBJ2-7, with TRBD2 matching 9 bases. This CDR3 region has 15 residues. Germline assignment: CDR1 LGHNA and CDR2 YSLEER. Trimming took 1 base from V and 6 from J; bases not matched to a gene: 7. CDR3 residues: CASSQVVAGASEQYF. CDR3 bases: TGCGCCAGCAGCCAAGTTGTAGCGGGAGCCTCCGAGCAGTACTTC.

The J gene is TRBJ2-7, the V gene TRBV6-6, with 9 bases lining up with TRBD2. After removal of 8 bases from V and 3 bases from J, the junction contained 8 bases not matched to a gene. The CDR3 spans 14 residues. CDR1 and CDR2 from the germline V gene are MNHNY and SVGAGI (reference sequence). The CDR3 nucleotides read TGTGCCAGCGCGGCGGCGGGAGGGAACTACGAGCAGTACTTC. Its translation is CASAAAGGNYEQYF.

This clone was detected only a few times. This chain uses TRBV9 with TRBJ2-1, with 9 positions matching TRBD2. The CDR3 spans 15 residues. Germline loops: CDR1 SGDLS, CDR2 YYNGEE. V lost 1 base to trimming and J lost 6 bases; unmatched junction nucleotides: 5. CDR3: CASSVSSSGTNEQFF. The CDR3 bases are TGTGCCAGCAGCGTATCTTCTAGCGGGACCAATGAGCAGTTCTTC.

The rearrangement joins TRBV11-1 to TRBJ2-5; TRBD1 agrees at 10 bases. CDR3 length equals 16 residues. V was pared by 5 bases and J by 5 bases, with 11 bases of the junction left unmatched. The V gene's germline CDR1 is SGHAT and CDR2 FQDESV (reference sequence). The CDR3 is CASSPRLTGGQETQYF. As DNA, the CDR3 is TGTGCCAGCAGCCCGCGTTTGACAGGGGGCCAGGAGACCCAGTACTTC.

The V and J genes are TRBV13 and TRBJ1-4; D is unresolved. This CDR3 is 16 amino acids long. Germline V CDR1 and CDR2: PRHDT, FYEKMQ (reference sequence). Trimming took off 4 bases at V and 8 bases at J, with 20 bases between the two ends. The CDR3 loop reads CASSYFRLSSAEKLFF. The CDR3 DNA reads as TGTGCCAGCAGCTACTTTAGACTATCCTCGGCCGAAAAACTGTTTTTT. Supplemented by reference TRBV13 and TRBJ1-4, the full variable domain reads AAGVIQSPRHLIKEKRETATLKCYPIPRHDTVYWYQQGPGQDPQFLISFYEKMQSDKGSIPDRFSAQQFSDYHSELNMSSLELGDSALYFCASSYFRLSSAEKLFFGSGTQLSVL.

In its sample, this clone was seen once. The chain employs TRBV20-1 and TRBJ2-1; no reliable D call. Germline values: CDR1 DFQATT, CDR2 SNEGSKA (reference sequence). The ends were cut back, 5 bases at V and 5 bases at J, with 7 bases in the middle. The CDR3 is made up of 11 amino acids. In DNA form, the CDR3 reads TGCAGTGCTCCTATAAACAATGAGCAGTTCTTC. Translated, it gives CSAPINNEQFF.

The chain joins TRBV28 to TRBJ2-2; D might be TRBD2 (6 bases). Germline V gene sequence: CDR1 MDHEN, CDR2 SYDVKM. There are 14 residues in the CDR3. Trimming cost V 5 bases and J 5 bases, with 12 bases left between them. The CDR3, as DNA: TGTGCCAGCAGTCACCCAGCGGGTACCGGGGAGCTGTTTTTT. Protein sequence: CASSHPAGTGELFF.

V gene TRBV11-3 combines with J gene TRBJ2-1; 10 nucleotides align to TRBD2. Germline loops: CDR1 SGHNT, CDR2 YENEEA. This CDR3 is 14 amino acids long. Unmatched junction bases numbered 4, after V lost 1 base and J lost 10 bases. The CDR3, as DNA: TGTGCCAGCAGCTTAGGCAGCGGGAGGGCCGAGCAGTTCTTC. This translates into CASSLGSGRAEQFF.

J is TRBJ1-3 and V is TRBV6-5; D gene unclear. The CDR3 covers 14 residues. Trimming removed 5 bases from V and 1 base from J, with 9 bases in between. The germline CDR1 and CDR2 sequences are MNHEY and SVGAGI. The CDR3 bases are TGTGCCAGCAGTCCTTGGGAATCTGGAAACACCATATATTTT. Translated: CASSPWESGNTIYF.

The chain has TRBV18 and TRBJ1-2; D possibly corresponds to TRBD1 (5 bases). Germline assignment: CDR1 KGHSH and CDR2 LQKENI. This CDR3 is built from 13 residues. V lost 2 bases and J 4 bases, leaving 8 bases between the germline ends. The CDR3 loop reads CASSPNGAYGYTF. CDR3 coding DNA: TGTGCCAGCTCACCAAACGGGGCCTATGGCTACACCTTC.

The chain has TRBV7-9 and TRBJ2-7; D possibly corresponds to TRBD2 (5 bases). Germline-derived CDR1 and CDR2 are SEHNR and FQNEAQ (reference sequence). The ends were cut back, 1 base at V and 5 bases at J, with 12 bases in the middle. There are 14 residues in the CDR3. CDR3 residues: CASSLVASQDEQYF. The CDR3 DNA sequence: TGTGCCAGCAGCTTAGTGGCTAGCCAGGACGAGCAGTACTTC.

The chain joins TRBV5-1 to TRBJ2-1; 7 bases align to TRBD2. The CDR3 totals 15 residues. Unmatched junction bases numbered 11, after V lost 4 bases and J lost 7 bases. Germline CDR1 and CDR2: SGHRS and YFSETQ. This CDR3 reads CASSLRWEGWNEQFF. In nucleotides, the CDR3 is TGCGCCAGCAGCCTCCGGTGGGAGGGTTGGAATGAGCAGTTCTTC.

This chain uses TRBV18 with TRBJ2-7; D not certain. CDR3 size: 14 residues. The germline gives CDR1 KGHSH, CDR2 LQKENI. Trimming shortened V by 6 bases and J by 2 bases, and 14 bases separated the two germline ends. As DNA, the CDR3 is TGTGCCAGCTCCCCGGCCAGGAGTACCTACGAGCAGTACTTC. Translating it yields CASSPARSTYEQYF.

V gene TRBV9 combines with J gene TRBJ1-2; TRBD1 agrees at 7 bases. This CDR3 is built from 14 residues. The V segment lost 3 bases and the J segment 2 bases; nucleotides outside the gene matches: 4. In germline, CDR1 is SGDLS, CDR2 YYNGEE. The CDR3 spells CASSGQGDNYGYTF. The CDR3 region has the DNA TGTGCCAGCAGCGGGCAGGGGGACAACTATGGCTACACCTTC. The whole variable domain, remainder taken from reference TRBV9 and TRBJ1-2, is DSGVTQTPKHLITATGQRVTLRCSPRSGDLSVYWYQQSLDQGLQFLIQYYNGEERAKGNILERFSAQQFPDLHSELNLSSLELGDSALYFCASSGQGDNYGYTFGSGTRLTVV.